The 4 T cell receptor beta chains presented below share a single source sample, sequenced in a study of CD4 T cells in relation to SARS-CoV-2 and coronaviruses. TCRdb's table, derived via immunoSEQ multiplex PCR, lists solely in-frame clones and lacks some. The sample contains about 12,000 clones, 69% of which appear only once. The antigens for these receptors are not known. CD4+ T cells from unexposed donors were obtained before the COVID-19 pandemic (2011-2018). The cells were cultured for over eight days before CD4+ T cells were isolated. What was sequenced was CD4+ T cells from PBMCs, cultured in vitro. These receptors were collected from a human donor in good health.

CDR3 loop: CASRRQVSSYGYTF. CDR3 DNA sequence: TGTGCCAGCAGACGACAGGTTTCGAGCTATGGCTACACCTTC. The gene calls are TRBV5-8 and TRBJ1-2; weak D call: TRBD1 (6 bases). The length of the CDR3 is 14 residues. Germline V gene sequence: CDR1 SGHTS, CDR2 YDEGEE. Trimming shortened V by 5 bases and J by 4 bases, and 15 bases separated the two germline ends.

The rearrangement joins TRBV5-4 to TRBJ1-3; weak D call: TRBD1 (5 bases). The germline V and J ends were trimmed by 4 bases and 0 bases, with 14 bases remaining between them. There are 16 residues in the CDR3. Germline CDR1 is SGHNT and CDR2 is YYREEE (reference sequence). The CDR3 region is CASSLGGSNSGNTIYF. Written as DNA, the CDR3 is TGTGCCAGCAGCCTCGGGGGGTCGAACTCTGGAAACACCATATATTTT. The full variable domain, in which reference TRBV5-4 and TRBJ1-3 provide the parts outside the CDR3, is ETGVTQSPTHLIKTRGQQVTLRCSSQSGHNTVSWYQQALGQGPQFIFQYYREEENGRGNFPPRFSGLQFPNYSSELNVNALELDDSALYLCASSLGGSNSGNTIYFGEGSWLTVV.

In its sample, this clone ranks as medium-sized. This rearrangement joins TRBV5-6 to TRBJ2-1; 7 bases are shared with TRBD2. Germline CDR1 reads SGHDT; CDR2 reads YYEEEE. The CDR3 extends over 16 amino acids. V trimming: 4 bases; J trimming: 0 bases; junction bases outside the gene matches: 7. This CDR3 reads CASSRGTIRSYNEQFF. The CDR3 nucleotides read TGTGCCAGCAGCCGAGGGACTATTCGCTCCTACAATGAGCAGTTCTTC. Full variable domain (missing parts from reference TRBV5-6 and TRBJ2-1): DAGVTQSPTHLIKTRGQQVTLRCSPKSGHDTVSWYQQALGQGPQFIFQYYEEEERQRGNFPDRFSGHQFPNYSSELNVNALLLGDSALYLCASSRGTIRSYNEQFFGPGTRLTVL.

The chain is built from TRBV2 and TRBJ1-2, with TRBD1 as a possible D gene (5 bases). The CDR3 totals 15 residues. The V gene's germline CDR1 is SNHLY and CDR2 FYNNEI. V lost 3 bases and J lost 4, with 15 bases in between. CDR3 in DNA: TGTGCCAGCAGTGATTCAGGGATTGTGTCCTATGGCTACACCTTC. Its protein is CASSDSGIVSYGYTF.